This section outlines one T cell receptor beta chain sequence together with its context. Its antigen is currently unknown. V was pared by 6 bases and J by 2 bases, with 7 bases of the junction left unmatched. The CDR3 has 16 residues. Germline CDR1 reads SGHTA; CDR2 reads FQGNSA. The entry originates in a study of T cell responses to AZD1222 COVID-19 vaccine. Study-wide results and limits: Baseline serostatus was positive in only a handful of AZD1222 recipients. Among spike-specific TCRs, nearly half reportedly target unmutated variant regions. Donors were mostly white British, more females; clonal diversity possibly underestimated. Spike was spanned by vaccine-associated CD4 TCRs, which were dominant at 160-218 and 743-854.

Assay: immunoSEQ multiplex PCR; the TCRdb copy retains only in-frame clones and omits some. The sample shows under 200,000 clones, more than 80% of them seen only once. Sequenced here: peripheral blood, sampled 28 days after the second dose of the MenACWY control vaccine. The clonotype was recovered from an adult who received the MenACWY meningococcal vaccine as a control. V is TRBV7-2 and J is TRBJ2-2, with TRBD1 matching over 9 bases. The CDR3 coding sequence is TGTGCCAGCAGACAGGGACAGGGCTTTAACACCGGGGAGCTGTTTTTT. Translation: CASRQGQGFNTGELFF. Combining the CDR3 with reference TRBV7-2 and TRBJ2-2 gives the whole variable domain GAGVSQSPSNKVTEKGKDVELRCDPISGHTALYWYRQSLGQGLEFLIYFQGNSAPDKSGLPSDRFSAERTGGSVSTLTIQRTQQEDSAVYLCASRQGQGFNTGELFFGEGSRLTVL.